These 17 T cell receptor beta chains were sequenced from one sample in a study of technical replicates of blood from a few donors (dated by TCRdb to the late 2010s). Library preparation employed the immunoSEQ multiplex PCR assay. TCRdb obtained this table from immuneACCESS and retained in-frame rearrangements with V and J assigned. These tables miss some clones; where compared with another copy, unresolved V genes account for less than half of the shortfall, and the remainder is unexplained. Present in this sample are roughly 80,000 clones, 89% of which were seen just once. The top ten hold 0.41% of the sample. Sample: T cells isolated from PBMCs. These receptors were obtained from a human donor in good health.

The chain couples TRBV6-1 to TRBJ1-5; maybe TRBD1 (6 bases). Germline CDR1 is MNHNS and CDR2 is SASEGT. V lost 4 bases to trimming and J lost 0 bases, with 16 bases between them. The CDR3 spans 17 residues. CDR3 amino acids: CASSANLGGNSNQPQHF. DNA of the CDR3: TGTGCCAGCAGTGCAAACCTAGGGGGTAATAGCAATCAGCCCCAGCATTTT.

The rearrangement joins TRBV7-2 to TRBJ1-1, with D maybe TRBD1 (5 bases). V was trimmed by 4 bases and J by 3 bases, leaving 12 bases between them. Germline values: CDR1 SGHTA, CDR2 FQGNSA. CDR3 length: 14 residues. DNA for the CDR3: TGTGCCAGCAGCTCGATCAGGGCGGACACTGAAGCTTTCTTT. Its protein product is CASSSIRADTEAFF.

The V and J genes are TRBV28 and TRBJ1-1; TRBD1 matches at 8 bases. Germline-derived CDR1 and CDR2 are MDHEN and SYDVKM. The V segment lost 8 bases and the J segment 4 bases; nucleotides outside the gene matches: 15. This CDR3 contains 16 residues. DNA of the CDR3: TGTGCCAGCCGAGGTCATACAGGGGGGGGAGGCACTGAAGCTTTCTTT. Translated: CASRGHTGGGGTEAFF.

This chain joins TRBV7-9 and TRBJ2-2; D is possibly TRBD1 (6 bases). This CDR3 is built from 17 residues. The germline V gene encodes CDR1 SEHNR and CDR2 FQNEAQ (reference sequence). V was pared by 1 base and J by 3 bases, with 15 bases between. The CDR3 DNA sequence: TGTGCCAGCAGCTTAGTATTATTGGACAGCTACACCGGGGAGCTGTTTTTT. Its translation is CASSLVLLDSYTGELFF.

This clone was detected only once. V is TRBV5-1 and J is TRBJ2-6; D call uncertain. The V gene lost 3 bases and the J gene lost 0 bases, with 7 bases spanning the gap. The V gene's germline CDR1 is SGHRS and CDR2 YFSETQ. The CDR3 is made up of 15 amino acids. The CDR3 DNA sequence: TGCGCCAGCAGCTCCAGTTACTCTGGGGCCAACGTCCTGACTTTC. It yields the protein CASSSSYSGANVLTF.

The chain links TRBV5-1 to TRBJ1-1; the match to TRBD1 covers 10 bases. Germline assignment: CDR1 SGHRS and CDR2 YFSETQ. This CDR3 contains 16 residues. With 4 bases clipped from V and 4 bases from J, the junction kept 10 bases outside the gene matches. In nucleotides, the CDR3 is TGCGCCAGCAGCCCCACCTGGGACAGGGGAGGCACTGAAGCTTTCTTT. Protein product: CASSPTWDRGGTEAFF.

The chain recombines TRBV30 with TRBJ2-1; 13 positions match TRBD2. J was trimmed by 4 bases and V by 2 bases; bases with no gene match: 8. Germline V CDR1 and CDR2: GTSNPN, SVGIG (reference sequence). The CDR3 runs to 17 residues. The CDR3 loop is CAWSPVRTSGGYNEQFF. DNA for the CDR3: TGTGCCTGGAGTCCGGTCCGGACTAGCGGGGGTTACAATGAGCAGTTCTTC.

The chain recombines TRBV4-1 with TRBJ2-1; tentatively, D is TRBD2 (6 bases). Trimming removed 1 base at V and 7 bases at J, with 8 bases between. The CDR3 covers 13 residues. Germline V lookup: CDR1 MGHRA, CDR2 YSYEKL. CDR3 sequence reads: CASSQVGGNEQFF. The CDR3 coding sequence is TGCGCCAGCAGCCAAGTGGGGGGTAATGAGCAGTTCTTC.

The chain employs TRBV15 and TRBJ1-4, with D maybe TRBD1 (5 bases). The CDR3 is made up of 15 amino acids. Germline loops: CDR1 LNHNV, CDR2 YYDKDF (reference sequence). Trimming removed 5 bases from V and 3 bases from J, with 13 bases in between. CDR3 amino acids: CATSPRAGSNEKLFF. The CDR3 nucleotides are TGTGCCACCAGCCCCAGGGCAGGGTCTAATGAAAAACTGTTTTTT.

This chain joins TRBV10-3 and TRBJ1-5, with TRBD1 matching over 7 bases. Losses at the gene ends were 6 bases for V and 4 bases for J; bases not matched to a gene: 9. The CDR3 has 15 residues. Germline V lookup: CDR1 ENHRY, CDR2 SYGVKD. This CDR3 is CAIRGQGVTNQPQHF. CDR3 sequence (DNA): TGTGCCATCAGGGGGCAGGGGGTGACAAATCAGCCCCAGCATTTT.

The chain couples TRBV7-2 to TRBJ2-1; no firm D call. CDR3 length: 14 residues. The V gene's germline CDR1 is SGHTA and CDR2 FQGNSA. The germline V and J ends were trimmed by 3 bases and 0 bases, with 6 bases remaining between them. The DNA for the CDR3 is TGTGCCAGCAGCTTTGTACACTCCTACAATGAGCAGTTCTTC. This codes for CASSFVHSYNEQFF.

This chain joins TRBV4-1 and TRBJ2-1; a possible D gene is TRBD2 (5 bases). Germline V gene lookup returns CDR1 MGHRA and CDR2 YSYEKL. V gave up 6 bases and J gave up 6 bases, with 15 bases separating them. This CDR3 comprises 14 residues. CDR3: CASSLPTRRNEQFF. The CDR3 nucleotides read TGCGCCAGCAGTCTGCCAACTAGGCGCAATGAGCAGTTCTTC.

This chain joins TRBV6-5 and TRBJ2-1, with D tentatively TRBD1 (5 bases). The V end was cut by 4 bases, the J end by 1 base, with 11 bases between. Germline-derived CDR1 and CDR2 are MNHEY and SVGAGI. The length of the CDR3 is 15 residues. The CDR3 reads CASSFRAGSYNEQFF. The CDR3 DNA reads as TGTGCCAGCAGTTTCAGGGCAGGGTCCTACAATGAGCAGTTCTTC.

This clone was counted a single time. CDR3 amino acids: CASSDLVGQGTDTQYF. The CDR3 region has the DNA TGTGCCAGCAGTGACTTAGTGGGTCAGGGCACAGATACGCAGTATTTT. This sequence joins TRBV6-4 and TRBJ2-3; D is unclear. CDR1 is MRHNA and CDR2 is SNTAGT in the germline V gene. The length of the CDR3 is 16 residues. The V and J ends lost 1 base and 1 base respectively, with 12 bases between them.

The V gene is TRBV27, the J gene TRBJ2-1, with a weak D call TRBD2 (5 bases). The V end lost 6 bases, the J end lost 5 bases, and 11 bases lay between the germline ends. The germline CDR1 and CDR2 sequences are MNHEY and SMNVEV (reference sequence). The CDR3 consists of 13 residues. This CDR3 is CASSRGTDNEQFF. The CDR3 nucleotides are TGTGCCAGCAGCCGGGGAACAGACAATGAGCAGTTCTTC.

The chain has TRBV7-9 and TRBJ2-7; D is uncertain. Trimming shortened V by 3 bases and J by 3 bases, and 15 bases separated the two germline ends. This CDR3 has 15 amino acids. Germline CDR1 is SEHNR and CDR2 is FQNEAQ (reference sequence). The CDR3 protein is CASSFYGNSIYEQYF. DNA of the CDR3: TGTGCCAGCAGCTTTTACGGAAATAGCATCTACGAGCAGTACTTC.

V usage is TRBV10-3 and J usage is TRBJ1-1, with 10 bases aligning to TRBD1. CDR1 and CDR2 from the germline V gene are ENHRY and SYGVKD. J lost 1 base, V lost 4 bases, and 15 bases had no gene match. The CDR3 spans 19 residues. The CDR3: CAISGRSESGQGQNTEAFF. DNA of the CDR3: TGTGCCATCAGTGGCCGGAGTGAATCGGGACAGGGGCAGAACACTGAAGCTTTCTTT.